This T cell receptor (beta chain) was captured by sequencing in a study of cytomegalovirus exposure and HLA in healthy donors. PCR was performed using 60 Vbeta and 13 Jbeta primers. TCRdb's copy holds only in-frame clones and misses some; the assay was immunoSEQ multiplex PCR. The sample lists some 200,000 clones; about 75% were seen once. This clone has just one count. The sequence was obtained from a man between 18 and 29 years old in good health and CMV-seronegative. The sequencing input was PBMCs.

The CDR3: CASSRGEGRDEQYF. Here the CDR3 DNA reads TGTGCCAGCAGCCGGGGGGAGGGAAGGGACGAGCAGTACTTC. The V and J genes are TRBV5-5 and TRBJ2-7, with 7 bases that match TRBD2. Germline-derived CDR1 and CDR2 are SGHKS and YYEKEE (reference sequence). This CDR3 contains 14 residues. Losses at the gene ends were 4 bases for V and 5 bases for J; bases not matched to a gene: 9.